The 20 T cell receptor beta chains below all came from one sample that was sequenced in a study of CD8+CD57+ T cells in acquired aplastic anemia. The TCR beta profiling, which covered VDJ combination and CDR3 sequence, was carried out using genomic DNA as the template. TCRdb called the reads again in MiXCR, with one record for every CDR3 protein. The sample carries 100,000 to 150,000 distinct CDR3 sequences, about 40% recorded once. Material: sorted CD4+, CD8+, or CD8+CD57+ T cells (not recorded which) from PBMCs. These receptors were collected from a human donor in good health, serving as a control.

The V and J genes are TRBV5-1 and TRBJ1-1; tentative D call: TRBD1 (5 bases). This CDR3 contains 14 residues. Per the germline V gene, CDR1 is SGHRS and CDR2 is YFSETQ. The ends were cut back, 3 bases at V and 1 base at J, with 10 bases in the middle. This CDR3 reads CASSSGMGNTEAFF. The CDR3 DNA reads TGCGCCAGCAGCTCAGGGATGGGGAACACTGAAGCTTTCTTT.

Comment on this clonotype: One base away lies a much larger clone, so this may be a sequencing read error. The V gene is TRBV12-3 or TRBV12-4, the J gene TRBJ2-7, with 8 bases identical to TRBD2. The J segment lost 7 bases and the V segment lost 3 bases, leaving 20 bases of the junction unmatched. The length of the CDR3 is 18 residues. This CDR3 reads CASSFGVLADSSYNEQYF. The CDR3 DNA follows: TGTGCCAGCAGTTTTGGTGTACTAGCGGATAGTTCCTACAATGAGCAGTACTTC.

The chain links TRBV10-3 to TRBJ2-1; TRBD2 agrees at 12 bases. V shed 10 bases, J shed 11 bases, and the junction held 9 bases outside the gene matches. Germline V gene lookup returns CDR1 ENHRY and CDR2 SYGVKD. CDR3 length: 13 amino acids. For the CDR3, the DNA is TGTGCCACCTGGACTAGCGGGAATGATAAGCAGTTCTTC. Translation gives CATWTSGNDKQFF.

The chain combines TRBV19 with TRBJ1-5; 7 nucleotides align to TRBD1. J was trimmed by 5 bases and V by 3 bases; bases with no gene match: 1. CDR1 is LNHDA, CDR2 SQIVND, per germline (reference sequence). CDR3 length: 13 amino acids. CDR3 loop: CASSITGDQPQHF. CDR3 sequence (DNA): TGTGCCAGTAGTATTACAGGGGATCAGCCCCAGCATTTT.

This clonotype has more than one count but fewer than ten. The CDR3 sequence: CASSVPSPGSSYNEQFF. The CDR3 region has the DNA TGCGCCAGCAGTGTCCCGAGTCCGGGGAGCTCCTACAATGAGCAGTTCTTC. This chain joins TRBV10-1 and TRBJ2-1; tentatively, D is TRBD2 (5 bases). Trimming pared 4 bases from V and 0 bases from J, leaving 16 bases between. The CDR3 spans 17 residues. CDR1 is WNHNN and CDR2 is SYGVQD in the germline V gene (reference sequence).

The chain links TRBV7-3 to TRBJ1-3; D remains ambiguous. CDR1 and CDR2 (germline): SGHTA, FQGTGA. V lost 0 bases and J 8 bases, leaving 8 bases between the germline ends. There are 13 residues in the CDR3. Here the CDR3 reads CASSLTPRDTIYF. CDR3 coding DNA: TGTGCCAGCAGCTTAACTCCCCGGGACACCATATATTTT.

The chain uses TRBV11-2 and TRBJ2-1; D may be TRBD1 (6 bases). Per germline, CDR1 SGHAT and CDR2 FQNNGV. This CDR3 comprises 14 residues. Trimming left V 5 bases short and J 7 bases short, with 15 bases between. The CDR3 DNA reads as TGTGCCAGCAGCCCACAGGGCTGGGGAAATGAGCAGTTCTTC. Protein product: CASSPQGWGNEQFF.

There are a few counts of this clonotype. The rearrangement joins TRBV7-2 to TRBJ1-6; TRBD1 is a possible D gene (5 bases). Germline CDR1 is SGHTA and CDR2 is FQGNSA. Trimming left V 5 bases short and J 6 bases short, with 11 bases between. The CDR3 sequence is 14 residues long. CDR3 in amino acids: CASSPTVVNSPLHF. The CDR3, as DNA: TGTGCCAGCAGCCCGACAGTAGTTAATTCACCCCTCCACTTT. The whole variable domain, filled in from reference TRBV7-2 and TRBJ1-6, reads GAGVSQSPSNKVTEKGKDVELRCDPISGHTALYWYRQSLGQGLEFLIYFQGNSAPDKSGLPSDRFSAERTGGSVSTLTIQRTQQEDSAVYLCASSPTVVNSPLHFGNGTRLTVT.

This chain links TRBV12-3 or TRBV12-4 with TRBJ2-5; D gene ambiguous. The length of the CDR3 is 15 residues. V was trimmed by 5 bases and J by 5 bases, leaving 18 bases between them. CDR3 in DNA: TGTGCCAGCAGTAGACTCGCCGGCCTTGGGGAGACCCAGTACTTC. It translates to CASSRLAGLGETQYF.

This chain uses TRBV28 with TRBJ1-2, with D unresolved. V lost 4 bases and J 5 bases, leaving 11 bases between the germline ends. Looked up from germline, CDR1 is MDHEN and CDR2 is SYDVKM. The CDR3 totals 13 residues. The CDR3 DNA reads as TGTGCCAGCAGTTCGGCCCTTATGTATGGCTACACCTTC. This encodes CASSSALMYGYTF.

This clonotype was seen ten or more times. The chain joins TRBV2 to TRBJ2-7; 8 positions agree with TRBD1. The CDR3 totals 16 residues. In germline, CDR1 is SNHLY, CDR2 FYNNEI. The J segment lost 3 bases and the V segment lost 7 bases, leaving 14 bases of the junction unmatched. DNA of the CDR3: TGTGCCAGCACTCCCGGGGACAGGAGGGGATTCTACGAGCAGTACTTC. Protein product: CASTPGDRRGFYEQYF.

The table lists this clonotype with many counts. V gene TRBV24-1 combines with J gene TRBJ2-7, with D possibly matching TRBD1 (6 bases). The V end was cut by 6 bases, the J end by 0 bases, with 8 bases between. The CDR3 totals 13 residues. From germline, CDR1 is KGHDR and CDR2 SFDVKD. As DNA, the CDR3 is TGTGCCACCAGTCCCAGGGGCTCCTACGAGCAGTACTTC. Its translation is CATSPRGSYEQYF.

V and J are TRBV29-1 and TRBJ1-2; 9 nucleotides align to TRBD1. This CDR3 has 12 amino acids. Losses at the gene ends were 3 bases for V and 8 bases for J; bases not matched to a gene: 4. Germline lookup yields CDR1 SQVTM and CDR2 ANQGSEA. The CDR3 region is CSVEGQGWGYTF. CDR3 coding DNA: TGCAGCGTTGAGGGACAGGGCTGGGGCTACACCTTC.

This clonotype was detected many times. The CDR3 loop is CASSLDVETGYGYTF. The CDR3 nucleotides are TGTGCCAGCAGCTTAGATGTGGAGACAGGGTATGGCTACACCTTC. This rearrangement joins TRBV11-3 to TRBJ1-2; 7 bases are shared with TRBD1. CDR1 and CDR2 from the germline V gene are SGHNT and YENEEA. The length of the CDR3 is 15 residues. Trimming took 0 bases from V and 5 from J; bases not matched to a gene: 6.

For this clonotype: A much bigger clone sits one base away, suggesting this may be a read error. The genes are TRBV14 and TRBJ1-2; tentative D call: TRBD1 (5 bases). The germline V gene encodes CDR1 SGHDN and CDR2 FVKESK. Trimming stripped 2 bases from V and 4 bases from J, with 14 bases between. CDR3 size: 15 residues. DNA of the CDR3: TGTGCCAGCAGCCAACCGGGACTTTTGCTCTATGGCTACACCTTC. Amino acids: CASSQPGLLLYGYTF.

This clonotype showed up many times. The chain joins TRBV11-1 to TRBJ2-7; 9 bases align to TRBD2. The length of the CDR3 is 16 residues. Germline lookup yields CDR1 SGHAT and CDR2 FQDESV (reference sequence). Trimming cost V 1 base and J 2 bases; bases outside gene matches: 6. The CDR3 region is CASSLGELAGTYEQYF. In DNA, the CDR3 is TGTGCCAGCAGCTTAGGGGAGCTAGCGGGGACCTACGAGCAGTACTTC.

There are a few counts of this clonotype. The chain links TRBV5-6 to TRBJ2-1; 9 bases line up with TRBD2. Germline V gives CDR1 SGHDT, CDR2 YYEEEE. This CDR3 has 13 amino acids. With 3 bases clipped from V and 9 bases from J, the junction kept 4 bases outside the gene matches. In nucleotides, the CDR3 is TGTGCCAGCAGCTCCTTGCGGGGGGGTGAGCAGTTCTTC. This sequence encodes CASSSLRGGEQFF.

V usage is TRBV10-3 and J usage is TRBJ1-6; D not resolved. The germline V and J ends were trimmed by 7 bases and 7 bases, with 11 bases remaining between them. Germline CDR1 is ENHRY and CDR2 is SYGVKD. The CDR3 totals 13 residues. The CDR3 nucleotides read TGTGCCATCATGGAGGGTTTAAATTCACCCCTCCACTTT. This codes for CAIMEGLNSPLHF.

Worth noting for this clonotype: A read error may be the cause here, since a much bigger clone is one base away. The CDR3 nucleotides are TGTGCCAGCAGTTTAGCAGGGAGAGCCGTCAATCAGCCCCGGCATTTT. Protein sequence: CASSLAGRAVNQPRHF. V gene TRBV12-3 or TRBV12-4 combines with J gene TRBJ1-5, with D unclear. There are 16 residues in the CDR3.

J is TRBJ1-4 and V is TRBV6-5, with 7 bases that match TRBD1. This CDR3 is 18 amino acids long. The germline V gene encodes CDR1 MNHEY and CDR2 SVGAGI. With V trimmed by 6 bases and J by 3 bases, 16 bases remained unmatched. The CDR3, as DNA: TGTGCCAGCAGGGTACGCAACAGGGGTTGGGAAGCTAATGAAAAACTGTTTTTT. It encodes CASRVRNRGWEANEKLFF.